Presented here are 19 T cell receptor beta chains from one specimen sequenced in a study of technical replicates of blood from a few donors listed by TCRdb under 2017. The library was built by means of the immunoSEQ multiplex PCR assay. The clones in this table, taken by TCRdb from immuneACCESS, are in-frame only. Not every clone is retained; where verified, under half of the shortfall comes from an unresolved V gene, and the cause of the rest is unknown. Here the sample has about 49,000 clones; 90% to 95% occur a single time. Together, the top ten hold approximately 3.9% of the sample. What was sequenced was PBMCs. These receptors were collected from a human donor in good health. Some clones in this sample may be carry-over from other donors' samples.

This clone was counted once. The chain employs TRBV5-4 and TRBJ1-3, with D unclear. Per the germline V gene, CDR1 is SGHNT and CDR2 is YYREEE (reference sequence). The V end was cut by 0 bases, the J end by 4 bases, with 5 bases between. This CDR3 has 13 amino acids. The CDR3 nucleotides are TGTGCCAGCAGCTTGGGGGCGGGAAACACCATATATTTT. This encodes CASSLGAGNTIYF.

The J gene is TRBJ2-7, the V gene TRBV6-1; 11 bases agree with TRBD2. This CDR3 region has 16 residues. V shed 0 bases and J 1 base; nucleotides not matched to a gene: 2. CDR1 is MNHNS, CDR2 SASEGT, per germline. The CDR3 bases are TGTGCCAGCAGTGAAGCTAGCGGGAGGGCTTCCTACGAGCAGTACTTC. Translated, it gives CASSEASGRASYEQYF.

The chain joins TRBV30 to TRBJ1-6; D is possibly TRBD1 (5 bases). The CDR3 sequence is 13 residues long. CDR1 and CDR2 from the germline V gene are GTSNPN and SVGIG (reference sequence). Between the trimmed V and J ends, which lost 3 bases and 4 bases, there was a span of 7 bases. The CDR3 loop reads CAWRQGYNSPLHF. The CDR3 bases are TGTGCCTGGAGGCAGGGTTATAATTCACCCCTCCACTTT.

The rearrangement joins TRBV6-5 to TRBJ2-7, with 7 nucleotides matching TRBD1. V lost 0 bases to trimming and J lost 4 bases; unmatched junction nucleotides: 3. Germline CDR1 is MNHEY and CDR2 is SVGAGI. The CDR3 is 14 amino acids. CDR3 nucleotides: TGTGCCAGCAGTTACTCGCAGGGGGTATACGAGCAGTACTTC. Translating it yields CASSYSQGVYEQYF.

The chain carries TRBV5-1 and TRBJ1-1; TRBD1 matches at 8 bases. The V gene end was trimmed by 4 bases and the J gene end by 4 bases; junction bases not matched to a gene: 6. The CDR3 runs 14 residues. Germline V gives CDR1 SGHRS, CDR2 YFSETQ. The CDR3 is CASSPRTGITEAFF. The CDR3 DNA reads as TGCGCCAGCAGCCCCAGGACAGGGATCACTGAAGCTTTCTTT.

V and J are TRBV6-1 and TRBJ2-3, with 7 bases that match TRBD1. V dropped 4 bases and J dropped 2; count of bases not matched to a gene: 6. CDR3 length equals 15 residues. Germline V lookup: CDR1 MNHNS, CDR2 SASEGT. The CDR3 bases are TGTGCCAGCAGTGCTCCGGGACAGCCCACAGATACGCAGTATTTT. This encodes CASSAPGQPTDTQYF.

As DNA, the CDR3 is TGTGCCAGCACGCTGCAGGGCGCCTACGAGCAGTACTTC. It translates to CASTLQGAYEQYF. V gene TRBV5-6 combines with J gene TRBJ2-7, with a possible D match to TRBD1 (5 bases). Deletions cut 6 bases from V and 2 bases from J, with 12 bases between. This CDR3 has 13 residues. Germline CDR1 and CDR2: SGHDT and YYEEEE. The full variable domain, rest sourced from reference TRBV5-6 and TRBJ2-7, is DAGVTQSPTHLIKTRGQQVTLRCSPKSGHDTVSWYQQALGQGPQFIFQYYEEEERQRGNFPDRFSGHQFPNYSSELNVNALLLGDSALYLCASTLQGAYEQYFGPGTRLTVT.

J is TRBJ2-7 and V is TRBV14; TRBD1 is a possible D gene (7 bases). V dropped 3 bases and J dropped 5 bases, with 14 bases sitting between them. Germline V gene data show CDR1 as SGHDN and CDR2 as FVKESK. This CDR3 region has 14 residues. CDR3 DNA sequence: TGTGCCAGCAGCCACCTAACAGGGGAGGACGAGCAGTACTTC. Translating it yields CASSHLTGEDEQYF. The full variable domain, in which reference TRBV14 and TRBJ2-7 provide the parts outside the CDR3, is EAGVTQFPSHSVIEKGQTVTLRCDPISGHDNLYWYRRVMGKEIKFLLHFVKESKQDESGMPNNRFLAERTGGTYSTLKVQPAELEDSGVYFCASSHLTGEDEQYFGPGTRLTVT.

The genes are TRBV9 and TRBJ2-1, with 9 positions matching TRBD2. The germline V gene has CDR1 SGDLS and CDR2 YYNGEE. Unmatched junction bases numbered 9, after V lost 7 bases and J lost 7 bases. The CDR3 has 14 residues. In nucleotides, the CDR3 is TGTGCCAGCGCAGCCGTAGCGGGAGTTAATGAGCAGTTCTTC. It codes for CASAAVAGVNEQFF.

This chain links TRBV30 with TRBJ1-1; no clear D gene. The V end lost 2 bases, the J end lost 1 base, and 8 bases lay between the germline ends. Germline lookup yields CDR1 GTSNPN and CDR2 SVGIG (reference sequence). The CDR3 loop spans 13 amino acids. CDR3 loop: CAWSRTANTEAFF. The CDR3, as DNA: TGTGCCTGGAGTCGGACTGCGAACACTGAAGCTTTCTTT.

This clone was seen only once. The J gene is TRBJ2-5, the V gene TRBV27; D is possibly TRBD2 (6 bases). CDR3 size: 13 residues. The V end was cut by 5 bases, the J end by 4 bases, with 11 bases between. CDR1 and CDR2 (germline): MNHEY, SMNVEV (reference sequence). CDR3 in DNA: TGTGCCAGCAGTCCGACTAGTGCAGAGACCCAGTACTTC. Its protein is CASSPTSAETQYF.

V gene TRBV9 combines with J gene TRBJ2-7; 9 bases agree with TRBD2. V was pared by 3 bases and J by 6 bases, with 7 bases of the junction left unmatched. The CDR3 sequence is 14 residues long. Germline CDR1 is SGDLS and CDR2 is YYNGEE. The CDR3 nucleotides read TGTGCCAGCAGCGCCCCCGAAGCGGGAGGCGAGCAGTACTTC. Residues: CASSAPEAGGEQYF.

The chain carries TRBV11-2 and TRBJ1-1, with TRBD1 as a possible D gene (5 bases). Trimming removed 5 bases from V and 0 bases from J, with 10 bases in between. The CDR3 is 14 residues long. The V gene's germline CDR1 is SGHAT and CDR2 FQNNGV. CDR3 residues: CASSPDRLNTEAFF. In DNA, the CDR3 is TGTGCCAGCAGCCCCGACAGACTGAACACTGAAGCTTTCTTT. Full variable domain (rest looked up from reference TRBV11-2 and TRBJ1-1): EAGVAQSPRYKIIEKRQSVAFWCNPISGHATLYWYQQILGQGPKLLIQFQNNGVVDDSQLPKDRFSAERLKGVDSTLKIQPAKLEDSAVYLCASSPDRLNTEAFFGQGTRLTVV.

The chain recombines TRBV30 with TRBJ1-1; 9 nucleotides align to TRBD1. CDR3 length: 14 amino acids. Per the germline V gene, CDR1 is GTSNPN and CDR2 is SVGIG (reference sequence). V was clipped by 8 bases and J by 4 bases; unmatched bases: 11. This chain's CDR3 is CAGRDREKFTEAFF. CDR3 nucleotides: TGTGCCGGCCGGGACAGGGAGAAATTCACTGAAGCTTTCTTT.

V usage is TRBV27 and J usage is TRBJ1-1; TRBD1 might be the D (6 bases). With 6 bases removed from V and 4 bases from J, the gap between germline ends came to 18 bases. Per the germline V gene, CDR1 is MNHEY and CDR2 is SMNVEV (reference sequence). The CDR3 has 15 residues. The CDR3 sequence is CASRSGAGAITEAFF. The CDR3 DNA is TGTGCCAGCAGGTCAGGGGCGGGGGCGATCACTGAAGCTTTCTTT.

The CDR3 loop is CASSVGPGITYEQYF. CDR3 DNA: TGTGCCAGCAGCGTAGGTCCAGGGATTACCTACGAGCAGTACTTC. The chain combines TRBV9 with TRBJ2-7, with D tentatively TRBD1 (5 bases). The V gene lost 0 bases and the J gene lost 2 bases, with 12 bases spanning the gap. Germline loops: CDR1 SGDLS, CDR2 YYNGEE. The CDR3 is 15 residues long.

This chain connects TRBV11-2 to TRBJ2-1; D is possibly TRBD2 (6 bases). Germline lookup yields CDR1 SGHAT and CDR2 FQNNGV. Trimming shortened V by 5 bases and J by 8 bases, and 19 bases separated the two germline ends. The CDR3 extends over 15 amino acids. The CDR3 protein is CASSPPGLLGDEQFF. The CDR3, as DNA: TGTGCCAGCAGCCCCCCGGGACTCCTGGGGGATGAGCAGTTCTTC.

The rearrangement joins TRBV6-1 to TRBJ1-1, with D hard to call. This CDR3 is built from 14 residues. The germline V gene has CDR1 MNHNS and CDR2 SASEGT. Trimming cost V 7 bases and J 0 bases, with 12 bases left between them. CDR3 loop: CASKKEALNTEAFF. In DNA, the CDR3 is TGTGCCAGCAAAAAAGAGGCTTTGAACACTGAAGCTTTCTTT.

The CDR3 here is CASSVEGQPQHF. The CDR3 region has the DNA TGTGCCAGCAGCGTCGAGGGTCAGCCCCAGCATTTT. The V gene is TRBV9, the J gene TRBJ1-5; D remains ambiguous. Germline values: CDR1 SGDLS, CDR2 YYNGEE. This CDR3 is built from 12 residues. V was pared by 2 bases and J by 6 bases, with 6 bases between.